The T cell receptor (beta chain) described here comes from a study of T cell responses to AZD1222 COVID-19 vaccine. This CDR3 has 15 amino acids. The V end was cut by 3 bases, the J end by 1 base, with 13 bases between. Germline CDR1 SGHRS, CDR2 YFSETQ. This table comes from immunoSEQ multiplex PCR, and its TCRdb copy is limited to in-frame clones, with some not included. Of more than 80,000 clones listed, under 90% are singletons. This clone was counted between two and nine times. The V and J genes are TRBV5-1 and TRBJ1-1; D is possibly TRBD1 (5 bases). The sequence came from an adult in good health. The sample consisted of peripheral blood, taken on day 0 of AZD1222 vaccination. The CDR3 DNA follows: TGCGCCAGCAGCTCCGGGACGATAAAGAACACTGAAGCTTTCTTT. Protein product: CASSSGTIKNTEAFF. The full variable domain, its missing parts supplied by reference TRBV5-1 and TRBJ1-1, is KAGVTQTPRYLIKTRGQQVTLSCSPISGHRSVSWYQQTPGQGLQFLFEYFSETQRNKGNFPGRFSGRQFSNSRSEMNVSTLELGDSALYLCASSSGTIKNTEAFFGQGTRLTVV.